This T cell receptor beta chain was profiled in a study of STAT3 mutations in large granular lymphocyte leukemia. Study outcomes and limitations: Every T-cell large granular lymphocyte leukemia patient had at least one immunodominant TCR beta clonotype. In some patients, a small highly pathogenic clone possibly went undetected. All newly emerging clones after therapy were STAT3 wild type.

CDR3 length: 14 residues. Germline V lookup: CDR1 GTSNPN, CDR2 SVGIG (reference sequence). V was clipped by 6 bases and J by 1 base, with 15 bases between them. This table comes from immunoSEQ multiplex PCR, and its TCRdb copy is limited to in-frame clones, with some not included. This repertoire shows approximately 5,200 clones, 60% to 80% found once; its top ten account for under 55%. Concerning this clone: Antigen unknown.

Sequenced sample: PBMCs. This chain joins TRBV30 and TRBJ1-1; possible D gene TRBD1, 5 bases. The receptor's source is a human donor with T large granular lymphocyte leukemia. Some clones in this sample may be carry-over from other donors' samples. The CDR3 here is CACPGKRRNTEAFF. CDR3 in DNA: TGTGCCTGTCCAGGGAAGAGGAGGAACACTGAAGCTTTCTTT.